These 15 T cell receptor beta chains share one sample of origin, sequenced in a study of response to subunit inactivated influenza vaccine. MiXCR, run by TCRdb on the RT-PCR reads, gives a single entry per CDR3 protein. The table lists fewer than 750,000 distinct CDR3 sequences, less than 15% of them singletons. The sequenced sample was PBMCs from blood, obtained approximately 12 days after vaccination. These TCRs come from a man aged 50 or older who received an inactivated influenza vaccine.

This clonotype came up many times. This sequence joins TRBV12-3 or TRBV12-4 and TRBJ2-2; possibly TRBD1 for D (5 bases). Trimming removed 5 bases at V and 4 bases at J, with 14 bases between. The CDR3 is 15 amino acids. The CDR3 sequence: CASSIPGRGTGELFF. CDR3 bases: TGTGCCAGCAGTATCCCAGGGCGCGGCACCGGGGAGCTGTTTTTT.

V usage is TRBV20-1 and J usage is TRBJ1-5; D not resolved. The germline V gene encodes CDR1 DFQATT and CDR2 SNEGSKA (reference sequence). This CDR3 contains 13 residues. Trimming shortened V by 3 bases and J by 2 bases, and 8 bases separated the two germline ends. This CDR3 reads CSASPGGNQPQHF. The DNA for the CDR3 is TGCAGTGCTAGTCCGGGTGGCAATCAGCCCCAGCATTTT.

The chain carries TRBV2 and TRBJ1-2, with 7 nucleotides matching TRBD1. Germline loops: CDR1 SNHLY, CDR2 FYNNEI. The CDR3 consists of 14 residues. The V and J ends lost 2 bases and 4 bases, in that order; junction bases with no gene match: 4. In DNA, the CDR3 is TGTGCCAGCAGTGAACCGACAGGGCTCTATGGCTACACCTTC. This encodes CASSEPTGLYGYTF. Full variable domain (missing parts from reference TRBV2 and TRBJ1-2): EPEVTQTPSHQVTQMGQEVILRCVPISNHLYFYWYRQILGQKVEFLVSFYNNEISEKSEIFDDQFSVERPDGSNFTLKIRSTKLEDSAMYFCASSEPTGLYGYTFGSGTRLTVV.

This clonotype was found a few times. The rearrangement uses TRBV28 and TRBJ2-1; 9 bases are a match to TRBD2. The CDR3 extends over 15 amino acids. Germline CDR1 MDHEN, CDR2 SYDVKM. The junction had 7 bases not matched to a gene; V was cut back by 3 bases and J by 7 bases. This CDR3 reads CASSFGGRAGNEQFF. For the CDR3, the DNA is TGTGCCAGCAGTTTTGGCGGGAGGGCCGGGAATGAGCAGTTCTTC.

The rearrangement links TRBV29-1 to TRBJ2-7; 14 nucleotides match TRBD2. The CDR3 runs 14 residues. The junction had 8 bases not matched to a gene; V was cut back by 7 bases and J by 6 bases. Germline V gene lookup returns CDR1 SQVTM and CDR2 ANQGSEA. This CDR3 is CSGGLAGEAGEQYF. In DNA form, the CDR3 reads TGCAGCGGGGGACTAGCGGGAGAGGCGGGCGAGCAGTACTTC.

The chain recombines TRBV20-1 with TRBJ2-3; perhaps TRBD2 as D (5 bases). Trimming shortened V by 2 bases and J by 4 bases, and 13 bases separated the two germline ends. The CDR3 runs to 14 residues. Germline assignment: CDR1 DFQATT and CDR2 SNEGSKA (reference sequence). CDR3 amino acids: CSARRSRVADTQYF. The CDR3 DNA follows: TGCAGTGCTAGACGATCGAGGGTAGCAGATACGCAGTATTTT.

This chain connects TRBV27 to TRBJ2-7; possibly TRBD2 for D (6 bases). CDR3 size: 14 residues. Per the germline V gene, CDR1 is MNHEY and CDR2 is SMNVEV (reference sequence). Trimming left V 2 bases short and J 6 bases short, with 14 bases between. The CDR3 sequence: CASSLNGRRSEQYF. CDR3 coding DNA: TGTGCCAGCAGTTTAAACGGGAGAAGGAGCGAGCAGTACTTC.

This clonotype was picked up a small number of times. The chain's CDR3 is CASSPGGSRGLARVQYTDTQYF. Written as DNA, the CDR3 is TGTGCCAGCAGCCCTGGAGGGAGTCGCGGACTCGCGCGGGTACAGTACACAGATACGCAGTATTTT. The chain has TRBV25-1 and TRBJ2-3; a weak D match, TRBD2 (6 bases). V lost 6 bases, J lost 2 bases, and 36 bases lay in between. Germline loops: CDR1 MGHDK, CDR2 SYGVNS. CDR3 length: 22 amino acids.

This clonotype was detected a few times. This sequence joins TRBV11-2 and TRBJ2-1; 9 bases are a match to TRBD1. The CDR3 runs 16 residues. V lost 5 bases, J lost 3 bases, and 8 bases stayed unmatched. Germline-derived CDR1 and CDR2 are SGHAT and FQNNGV. CDR3 nucleotides: TGTGCCAGCAGCCGAACAGGGGGCGAATTCTACAATGAGCAGTTCTTC. Its protein product is CASSRTGGEFYNEQFF.

The V call is TRBV20-1, the J call TRBJ2-7; 7 bases fit TRBD2. CDR3 length: 13 amino acids. V lost 5 bases, J lost 4 bases, and 8 bases stayed unmatched. The germline CDR1 and CDR2 sequences are DFQATT and SNEGSKA (reference sequence). CDR3 DNA sequence: TGCAGTGCTTCAAGCGGGACGGGGTACGAGCAGTACTTC. It is translated as CSASSGTGYEQYF.

The chain employs TRBV11-2 and TRBJ1-4, with a tentative D call TRBD1 (6 bases). Between the trimmed V and J ends, which lost 4 bases and 13 bases, there was a span of 16 bases. The germline gives CDR1 SGHAT, CDR2 FQNNGV. The length of the CDR3 is 13 residues. The CDR3 reads CASSWDPGVGLFF. DNA for the CDR3: TGTGCCAGCAGCTGGGATCCAGGGGTCGGACTGTTTTTT.

CDR3 nucleotide sequence: TGTGCCAGCTCCCCCGGACTAGCGGGAGTTAAAAATGAGCAGTTCTTC. This codes for CASSPGLAGVKNEQFF. The chain uses TRBV18 and TRBJ2-1; 13 nucleotides match TRBD2. Germline lookup yields CDR1 KGHSH and CDR2 LQKENI. The CDR3 extends over 16 amino acids. V trimming: 6 bases; J trimming: 7 bases; junction bases outside the gene matches: 9.

The J gene is TRBJ2-7, the V gene TRBV6-2 or TRBV6-3, with no clear D. Germline V gene data show CDR1 as MNHEY and CDR2 as SVGEGT. The CDR3 has 12 residues. Trimming left V 6 bases short and J 6 bases short, with 12 bases between. The CDR3 bases are TGTGCCAGCAGGCCTAAGGGATTCGAGCAGTACTTC. It yields the protein CASRPKGFEQYF.

This clonotype was detected a few times. The chain employs TRBV27 and TRBJ2-3; 12 bases are a match to TRBD2. CDR3 length: 17 amino acids. Germline V gives CDR1 MNHEY, CDR2 SMNVEV (reference sequence). The V segment lost 2 bases and the J segment 6 bases; nucleotides outside the gene matches: 9. The CDR3 DNA follows: TGTGCCAGCAGTTTACTGGCTAGCGGGGGGGCGGGGGATACGCAGTATTTT. It is translated as CASSLLASGGAGDTQYF.

This clonotype was counted between two and nine times. The chain combines TRBV5-1 with TRBJ2-7; the match to TRBD1 covers 7 bases. The CDR3 loop spans 15 amino acids. Trimming removed 0 bases from V and 0 bases from J; junction bases left unmatched: 3. The germline CDR1 and CDR2 sequences are SGHRS and YFSETQ. The CDR3 DNA sequence: TGCGCCAGCAGCTTGGGGGACAGTGCCTCCTACGAGCAGTACTTC. It codes for CASSLGDSASYEQYF.